This T cell receptor beta chain was retrieved from a study of CD8+CD57+ T cells in acquired aplastic anemia. For the study at large: The average read count for CD4+ cells in healthy donors was 9 million to 14 million.

The V end was cut by 8 bases, the J end by 6 bases, with 21 bases between. Germline loops: CDR1 LNHDA, CDR2 SQIVND (reference sequence). This CDR3 region has 15 residues. Many counts were recorded for this clonotype. Using genomic DNA as the template, TCR beta VDJ and CDR3 profiling was carried out. Each CDR3 protein is one row after TCRdb ran MiXCR on the reads. The sample gives roughly 150,000 distinct CDR3 sequences, roughly 40% of which show up once; approximately 1% is in the top ten. V and J are TRBV19 and TRBJ2-3, with D perhaps TRBD1 or TRBD2 (5 bases each). The origin of this receptor is a human donor in good health. The source material was sorted CD4+, CD8+, or CD8+CD57+ T cells (not recorded which) from PBMCs. CDR3 coding DNA: TGTGCCAGTTTGGACCGGGACCCCGTATCGGATACGCAGTATTTT. Translation: CASLDRDPVSDTQYF.